This T cell receptor (beta chain) was captured in a study of CD8 T cells in Susac syndrome. Looked up from germline, CDR1 is LGHDT and CDR2 is YNNKEL (reference sequence). The CDR3 has 15 amino acids. The junction had 5 bases not matched to a gene; V was cut back by 1 base and J by 7 bases. Random-hexamer reverse transcription was applied to roughly 0.45 to 1 ug RNA. Amplification of TCR beta CDR3 spanned 54 Vbeta and 13 Jbeta via immunoSEQ multiplex PCR. Via MiXCR, TCRdb re-called the immunoSEQ multiplex PCR reads, giving one row per CDR3 protein. The table shows a few hundred thousand distinct CDR3 sequences, with 95% occurring only once.

Sequencing used CD4+ T cells from PBMCs. This TCR was recovered from a human donor with multiple sclerosis. The gene calls are TRBV3-1 and TRBJ2-1, with 9 positions matching TRBD2. DNA for the CDR3: TGTGCCAGCAGCCAAGTTAGCGGGAGAGGGAATGAGCAGTTCTTC. It specifies CASSQVSGRGNEQFF.